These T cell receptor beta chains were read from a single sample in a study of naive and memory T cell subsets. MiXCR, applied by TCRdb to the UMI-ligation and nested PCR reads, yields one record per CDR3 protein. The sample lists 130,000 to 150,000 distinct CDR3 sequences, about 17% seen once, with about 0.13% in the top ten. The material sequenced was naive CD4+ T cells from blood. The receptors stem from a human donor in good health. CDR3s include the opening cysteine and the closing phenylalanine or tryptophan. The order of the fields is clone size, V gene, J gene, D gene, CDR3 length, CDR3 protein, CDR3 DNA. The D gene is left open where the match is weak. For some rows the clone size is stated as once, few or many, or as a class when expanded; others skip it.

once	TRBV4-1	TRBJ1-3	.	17	CASSQDLGTHSGNTIYF	TGCGCCAGCAGCCAAGATCTCGGCACACACTCTGGAAACACCATATATTTT
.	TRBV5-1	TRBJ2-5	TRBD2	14	CASSLLGGPETQYF	TGCGCCAGCAGCTTATTGGGAGGGCCAGAGACCCAGTACTTC
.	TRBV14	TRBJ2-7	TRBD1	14	CASSRDRVSYEQYF	TGTGCCAGCAGCCGTGACAGGGTTTCCTACGAGCAGTACTTC
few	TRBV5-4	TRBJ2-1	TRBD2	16	CASSGSGGPSYNEQFF	TGTGCCAGCAGCGGGAGCGGGGGACCCTCCTACAATGAGCAGTTCTTC
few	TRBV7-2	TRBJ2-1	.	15	CASSFSTGLYNEQFF	TGTGCCAGCAGCTTCTCGACAGGACTCTACAATGAGCAGTTCTTC
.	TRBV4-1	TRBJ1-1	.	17	CASSQTGLSFMNTEAFF	TGCGCCAGCAGCCAGACGGGACTCTCATTCATGAACACTGAAGCTTTCTTT
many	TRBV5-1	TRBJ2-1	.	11	CASSLGGEQFF	TGCGCCAGCAGCTTGGGGGGTGAGCAGTTCTTC
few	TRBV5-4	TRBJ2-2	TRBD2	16	CASSFRDSGGTGELFF	TGTGCCAGCAGCTTCCGGGACAGCGGGGGGACCGGGGAGCTGTTTTTT
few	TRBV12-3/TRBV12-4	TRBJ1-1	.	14	CASRGVEGRGEAFF	TGTGCCAGCAGGGGGGTTGAGGGCCGGGGTGAAGCTTTCTTT
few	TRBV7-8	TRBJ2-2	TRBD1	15	CASSLVGGYTGELFF	TGTGCCAGCAGCTTAGTAGGGGGCTACACCGGGGAGCTGTTTTTT
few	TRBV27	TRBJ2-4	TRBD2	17	CASSAGLAEKAKNIQYF	TGTGCCAGCAGTGCGGGACTAGCGGAGAAAGCCAAAAACATTCAGTACTTC
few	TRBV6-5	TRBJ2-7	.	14	CASSYRGLSYEQYF	TGTGCCAGCAGTTATAGGGGACTCTCCTACGAGCAGTACTTC
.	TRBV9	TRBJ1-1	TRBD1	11	CASSRTGEAFF	TGTGCCAGCAGCCGGACAGGTGAAGCTTTCTTT
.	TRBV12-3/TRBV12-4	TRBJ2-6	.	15	CASDGPGSGANVLTF	TGTGCCAGTGACGGACCGGGCTCTGGGGCCAACGTCCTGACTTTC
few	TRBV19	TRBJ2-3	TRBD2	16	CASRSLAGEFADTQYF	TGTGCCAGTAGATCCCTAGCGGGAGAGTTCGCAGATACGCAGTATTTT
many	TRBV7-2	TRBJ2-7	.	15	CASSFAGSASYEQYF	TGTGCCAGCAGCTTTGCAGGGAGTGCATCCTACGAGCAGTACTTC
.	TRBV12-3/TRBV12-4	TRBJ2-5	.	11	CASRLRETQYF	TGTGCCAGCAGACTCAGGGAGACCCAGTACTTC
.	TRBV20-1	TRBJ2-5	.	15	CSARTPGSGPETQYF	TGCAGTGCTAGAACCCCCGGAAGTGGACCAGAGACCCAGTACTTC
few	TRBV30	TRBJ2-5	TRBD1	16	CAWATPGQGITGTQYF	TGTGCCTGGGCTACCCCGGGACAGGGAATCACGGGGACCCAGTACTTC
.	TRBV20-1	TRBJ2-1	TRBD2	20	CSARPRGAGRKSSSYNEQFF	TGCAGTGCTAGACCCCGGGGAGCGGGAAGGAAGAGTAGCTCCTACAATGAGCAGTTCTTC
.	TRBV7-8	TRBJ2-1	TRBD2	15	CASSLAGGPRGEQFF	TGTGCCAGCAGCTTAGCGGGAGGGCCTAGAGGTGAGCAGTTCTTC
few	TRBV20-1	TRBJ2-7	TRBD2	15	CSAQTDSGRRHEQYF	TGCAGTGCCCAAACTGATAGCGGGAGACGGCACGAGCAGTACTTC
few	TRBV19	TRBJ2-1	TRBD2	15	CASSKLAGSSNEQFF	TGTGCCAGTAGTAAGCTAGCGGGATCCTCTAATGAGCAGTTCTTC
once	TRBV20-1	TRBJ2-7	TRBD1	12	CSARQGVEEQYF	TGCAGTGCTCGACAGGGGGTGGAAGAGCAGTACTTC
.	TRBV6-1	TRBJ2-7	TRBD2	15	CASSRRTSGDYEQYF	TGTGCCAGCAGCCGACGGACTAGCGGAGATTACGAGCAGTACTTC
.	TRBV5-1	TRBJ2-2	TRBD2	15	CASSYLAGDTGELFF	TGCGCCAGCAGCTATCTAGCGGGAGATACCGGGGAGCTGTTTTTT
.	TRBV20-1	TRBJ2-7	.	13	CSAESEARDEQYF	TGCAGTGCAGAGTCTGAAGCACGCGACGAGCAGTACTTC
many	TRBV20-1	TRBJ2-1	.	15	CSARVFRTFNNEQFF	TGCAGTGCTAGAGTTTTCCGCACTTTCAACAATGAGCAGTTCTTC
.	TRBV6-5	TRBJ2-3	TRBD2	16	CASSKGLAGPTDTQYF	TGTGCCAGCAGTAAAGGACTAGCGGGGCCCACAGATACGCAGTATTTT
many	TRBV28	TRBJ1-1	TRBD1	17	CASGTPKGTERETEAFF	TGTGCCAGCGGGACTCCGAAAGGGACAGAAAGGGAGACTGAAGCTTTCTTT
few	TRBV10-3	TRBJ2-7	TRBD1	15	CAISESGDRSYEQYF	TGTGCCATCAGTGAGTCGGGGGACAGGTCCTACGAGCAGTACTTC
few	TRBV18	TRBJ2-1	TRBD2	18	CASSPVEREWPVGNEQFF	TGTGCCAGCTCACCAGTGGAGCGGGAGTGGCCAGTTGGGAATGAGCAGTTCTTC
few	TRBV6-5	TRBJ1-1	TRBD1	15	CASSTPATGATEAFF	TGTGCCAGCAGCACACCGGCGACAGGGGCCACTGAAGCTTTCTTT
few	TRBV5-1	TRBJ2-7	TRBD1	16	CASSLEGAGRSKEQYF	TGCGCCAGCAGCTTGGAGGGGGCAGGTCGGAGCAAGGAGCAGTACTTC
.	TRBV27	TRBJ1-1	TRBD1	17	CASSYRQGDYPFPEAFF	TGTGCCAGCAGTTACCGGCAGGGGGACTACCCCTTCCCTGAAGCTTTCTTT
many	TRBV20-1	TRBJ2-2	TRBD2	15	CSARDEAGGPGELFF	TGCAGTGCTAGAGATGAGGCGGGAGGTCCCGGGGAGCTGTTTTTT
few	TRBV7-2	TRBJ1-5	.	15	CASSLDGQGYQPQHF	TGTGCCAGCAGCTTAGATGGCCAGGGATATCAGCCCCAGCATTTT
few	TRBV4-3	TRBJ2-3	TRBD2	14	CASSQVLAGAPQYF	TGCGCCAGCAGCCAAGTACTAGCGGGAGCTCCGCAGTATTTT
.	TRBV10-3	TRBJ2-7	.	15	CAISESRTLSYEQYF	TGTGCCATCAGTGAGTCTCGGACCCTTTCCTACGAGCAGTACTTC
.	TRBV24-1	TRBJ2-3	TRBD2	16	CATSEPSGTSVDTQYF	TGTGCCACCAGTGAACCCTCCGGGACTAGCGTGGATACGCAGTATTTT